Following are 21 T cell receptor beta chains from one sample sequenced in a study of early T cells in non-severe SARS-CoV-2 infection. MiXCR was run by TCRdb on the 5' RACE reads, yielding one entry per CDR3 protein. The sample records tens of thousands of distinct CDR3 sequences, roughly 6.5% being singletons. The material was whole blood, obtained at baseline. These receptors were collected from an adult who was a healthcare worker with PCR-confirmed SARS-CoV-2 infection or an uninfected control (not recorded which).

A few counts support this clonotype. The chain recombines TRBV7-9 with TRBJ2-3, with D unresolved. Germline CDR1 SEHNR, CDR2 FQNEAQ (reference sequence). V was pared by 11 bases and J by 3 bases, with 9 bases between. This CDR3 spans 11 amino acids. CDR3 DNA: TGTGCCGCCAGTGGGACAGATACGCAGTATTTT. This codes for CAASGTDTQYF.

The table lists this clonotype with a few counts. V usage is TRBV5-6 and J usage is TRBJ1-2; D uncertain. Trimming stripped 2 bases from V and 3 bases from J, with 11 bases between. Germline CDR1 and CDR2: SGHDT and YYEEEE. This CDR3 has 14 amino acids. The CDR3 sequence: CASSFGGGYYGYTF. The DNA for the CDR3 is TGTGCCAGCAGCTTTGGAGGCGGCTACTATGGCTACACCTTC.

This clonotype was observed at least ten times. V and J are TRBV7-9 and TRBJ1-4, with a tentative D call TRBD1 (6 bases). Germline V CDR1 and CDR2: SEHNR, FQNEAQ (reference sequence). V lost 4 bases and J 6 bases, leaving 21 bases between the germline ends. The CDR3 has 17 residues. In DNA, the CDR3 is TGTGCCAGCAGCTCACGTCCCTTCCAGGGGCCGGATGAAAAACTGTTTTTT. This translates into CASSSRPFQGPDEKLFF.

The sample holds a few counts of this clonotype. The V call is TRBV21-1, the J call TRBJ1-2; TRBD1 was called by the table and not checked on the DNA. TRBV21-1 is labeled a pseudogene. CDR3 size: 15 residues. Here the CDR3 reads CASSKAGWGDYGYTF. Here the CDR3 DNA reads TGTGCCAGCAGCAAAGCAGGATGGGGGGACTATGGCTACACCTTC.

This clonotype was seen ten or more times. The rearrangement links TRBV7-2 to TRBJ2-3; D uncertain. Trimming removed 8 bases from V and 0 bases from J, with 12 bases in between. There are 14 residues in the CDR3. Germline V gene data show CDR1 as SGHTA and CDR2 as FQGNSA. This chain's CDR3 is CASVRGSSTDTQYF. Written as DNA, the CDR3 is TGTGCCAGCGTGAGAGGATCTAGCACAGATACGCAGTATTTT.

This clonotype was observed a few times. The rearrangement uses TRBV5-6 and TRBJ1-1; perhaps TRBD1 as D (6 bases). V gave up 0 bases and J gave up 1 base, with 10 bases separating them. CDR3 length: 15 amino acids. Germline CDR1 SGHDT, CDR2 YYEEEE. DNA of the CDR3: TGTGCCAGCAGCTTGGGATGGACAGCGAACACTGAAGCTTTCTTT. This sequence encodes CASSLGWTANTEAFF.

This clonotype was counted ten times or more. The chain links TRBV20-1 to TRBJ2-1, with D perhaps TRBD1 (6 bases). This CDR3 region has 15 residues. The V and J ends lost 3 bases and 7 bases respectively, with 19 bases between them. Germline CDR1 DFQATT, CDR2 SNEGSKA (reference sequence). DNA for the CDR3: TGCAGTGCTAGTTCCCCCAACAGGGCTTTGAATGAGCAGTTCTTC. Protein product: CSASSPNRALNEQFF.

This clonotype was counted a few times. V is TRBV18 and J is TRBJ2-1; possible D gene TRBD2, 6 bases. V lost 0 bases, J lost 3 bases, and 12 bases lay in between. The germline CDR1 and CDR2 sequences are KGHSH and LQKENI. The CDR3 spans 16 residues. DNA of the CDR3: TGTGCCAGCTCACCACCGGGGGGAGGTAACTACAATGAGCAGTTCTTC. It codes for CASSPPGGGNYNEQFF.

The chain carries TRBV20-1 and TRBJ2-5, with a weak D call TRBD2 (5 bases). This CDR3 region has 12 residues. Per germline, CDR1 DFQATT and CDR2 SNEGSKA (reference sequence). The ends were cut back, 5 bases at V and 5 bases at J, with 12 bases in the middle. The CDR3 loop reads CSAASSLETQYF. The CDR3 bases are TGCAGTGCTGCTTCTAGCTTGGAGACCCAGTACTTC.

This clonotype was observed many times. The chain has TRBV7-6 and TRBJ2-3; D gene uncertain. Between the trimmed V and J ends, which lost 1 base and 4 bases, there was a span of 6 bases. Germline V gene data show CDR1 as SGHVS and CDR2 as FNYEAQ. This CDR3 has 13 residues. CDR3 residues: CASSLGVADTQYF. The CDR3 DNA is TGTGCCAGCAGCTTAGGAGTGGCAGATACGCAGTATTTT.

The sample holds a few counts of this clonotype. The genes are TRBV12-3 or TRBV12-4 and TRBJ2-7; weak D call: TRBD2 (5 bases). CDR3 length: 13 residues. Deletions cut 4 bases from V and 3 bases from J, with 10 bases between. The CDR3 loop reads CASSSGIYYEQYF. The CDR3 region has the DNA TGTGCCAGCAGTTCGGGGATCTACTACGAGCAGTACTTC.

In regard to this clonotype: One end of the junction fails to match germline, which may point to a read error. This chain connects TRBV5-1 to TRBJ1-1; D ambiguous. Germline CDR1 is SGHRS and CDR2 is YFSETQ. The CDR3 spans 11 residues. CDR3 sequence (DNA): TGCGTCAGCTCGGCGGCCACTGAAGCTTTCTTT. Protein product: CVSSAATEAFF.

This clonotype is deemed medium-sized. The J gene is TRBJ2-5, the V gene TRBV11-3, with 7 bases matching TRBD2. Germline V gene data show CDR1 as SGHNT and CDR2 as YENEEA. The J segment lost 3 bases and the V segment lost 5 bases, leaving 3 bases of the junction unmatched. The CDR3 length is 13 residues. In DNA, the CDR3 is TGTGCCAGCAGCGCTGGGAGGGAAGAGACCCAGTACTTC. Its protein is CASSAGREETQYF.

There are a few counts of this clonotype. V and J are TRBV7-8 and TRBJ2-3, with 13 nucleotides matching TRBD2. The ends lost 5 bases at V and 5 bases at J; junction bases unmatched: 7. The CDR3 extends over 16 amino acids. Germline assignment: CDR1 SGHVS and CDR2 FQNEAQ. The CDR3 region is CASSLLLAGGQDTQYF. The DNA of the CDR3 is TGTGCCAGCAGCCTTCTACTAGCGGGGGGGCAAGATACGCAGTATTTT.

The rearrangement uses TRBV12-3 or TRBV12-4 and TRBJ2-1, with 9 positions matching TRBD2. CDR3 length: 15 residues. After removal of 1 base from V and 7 bases from J, the junction contained 5 bases not matched to a gene. The CDR3 coding sequence is TGTGCCAGCAGTTTAGGGCGGGGGGGCGTTAATGAGCAGTTCTTC. Its translation: CASSLGRGGVNEQFF.

This clonotype was seen many times. The J gene is TRBJ2-1, the V gene TRBV10-3; no firm D call. The CDR3 covers 15 residues. V lost 0 bases and J lost 6, with 12 bases in between. Germline CDR1 is ENHRY and CDR2 is SYGVKD. The CDR3 is CAISESSGRGNEQFF. As DNA, the CDR3 is TGTGCCATCAGTGAGTCCAGTGGCCGTGGCAATGAGCAGTTCTTC.

This clonotype was seen ten or more times. The chain recombines TRBV6-2 or TRBV6-3 with TRBJ1-2, with D perhaps matching TRBD1 (5 bases). V gave up 10 bases and J gave up 5 bases, with 14 bases separating them. Germline-derived CDR1 and CDR2 are MNHEY and SVGEGT. The CDR3 is made up of 12 amino acids. CDR3 sequence reads: CAIQDRQYGYTF. The CDR3 DNA reads as TGTGCCATCCAAGACAGACAGTATGGCTACACCTTC.

The sample holds many counts of this clonotype. The chain carries TRBV3-1 and TRBJ1-1; tentative D call: TRBD1 (6 bases). The germline CDR1 and CDR2 sequences are LGHDT and YNNKEL (reference sequence). This CDR3 region has 16 residues. Trimming cost V 1 base and J 4 bases, with 16 bases left between them. The CDR3 protein is CASSQGNPKGGTEAFF. In DNA form, the CDR3 reads TGTGCCAGCAGCCAAGGAAACCCTAAAGGGGGCACTGAAGCTTTCTTT.

The sample holds a few counts of this clonotype. V usage is TRBV19 and J usage is TRBJ2-2, with TRBD1 identical over 10 bases. CDR1 is LNHDA, CDR2 SQIVND, per germline (reference sequence). The CDR3 consists of 15 residues. V was pared by 5 bases and J by 5 bases, with 5 bases of the junction left unmatched. The CDR3 nucleotides read TGTGCCAGTAGTCCCCGGACAGGGGGGACCGGGGAGCTGTTTTTT. Its translation: CASSPRTGGTGELFF.

This clonotype appeared many times. The rearrangement uses TRBV6-2 or TRBV6-3 and TRBJ2-7; D call uncertain. The CDR3 runs 12 residues. Trimming left V 2 bases short and J 5 bases short, with 7 bases between. Germline V lookup: CDR1 MNHEY, CDR2 SVGEGT. CDR3: CASSYGWNEQYF. In DNA form, the CDR3 reads TGTGCCAGCAGTTACGGCTGGAACGAGCAGTACTTC.

This clonotype was recorded at least ten times. The chain employs TRBV12-5 and TRBJ2-2; tentative D call: TRBD1 (5 bases). The CDR3 is 15 amino acids. In germline, CDR1 is LGHNT, CDR2 FRNRAP. Trimming removed 6 bases at V and 4 bases at J, with 15 bases between. CDR3 sequence (DNA): TGTGCTAGTGGGCGATCGACAGACTTCACCGGGGAGCTGTTTTTT. Protein sequence: CASGRSTDFTGELFF.